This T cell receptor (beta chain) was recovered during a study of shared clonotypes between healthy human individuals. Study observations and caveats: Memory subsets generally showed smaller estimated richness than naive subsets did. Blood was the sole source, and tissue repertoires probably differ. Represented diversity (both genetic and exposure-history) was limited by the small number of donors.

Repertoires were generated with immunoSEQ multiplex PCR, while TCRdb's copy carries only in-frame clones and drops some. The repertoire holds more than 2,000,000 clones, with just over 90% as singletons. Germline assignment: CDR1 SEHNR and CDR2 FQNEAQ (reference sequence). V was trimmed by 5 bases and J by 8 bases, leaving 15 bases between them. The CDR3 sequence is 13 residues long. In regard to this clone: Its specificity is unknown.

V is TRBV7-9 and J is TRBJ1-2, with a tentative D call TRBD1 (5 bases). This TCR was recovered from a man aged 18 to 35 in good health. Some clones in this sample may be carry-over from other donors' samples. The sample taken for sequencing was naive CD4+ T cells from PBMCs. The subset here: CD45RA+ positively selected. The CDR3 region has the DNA TGTGCCAGCAGCGGGACTTTAGCCCAAGGCTACACCTTC. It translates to CASSGTLAQGYTF.